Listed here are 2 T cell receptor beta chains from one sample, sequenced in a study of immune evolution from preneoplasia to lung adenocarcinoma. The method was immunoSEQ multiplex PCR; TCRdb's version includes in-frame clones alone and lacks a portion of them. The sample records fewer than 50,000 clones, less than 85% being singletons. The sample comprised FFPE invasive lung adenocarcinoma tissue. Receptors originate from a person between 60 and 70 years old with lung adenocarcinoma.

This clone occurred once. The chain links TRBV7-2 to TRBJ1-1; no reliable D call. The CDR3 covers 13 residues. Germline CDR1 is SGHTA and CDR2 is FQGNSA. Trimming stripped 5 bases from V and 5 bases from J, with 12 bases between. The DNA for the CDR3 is TGTGCCAGCAGCCTCCTCAGAGGTACTGAAGCTTTCTTT. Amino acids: CASSLLRGTEAFF.

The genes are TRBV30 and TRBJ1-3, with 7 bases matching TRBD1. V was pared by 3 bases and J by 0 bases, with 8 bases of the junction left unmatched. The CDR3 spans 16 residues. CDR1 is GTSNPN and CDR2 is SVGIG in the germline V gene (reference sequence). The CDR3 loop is CAWRRGGGNSGNTIYF. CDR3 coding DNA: TGTGCCTGGAGGCGAGGGGGCGGAAACTCTGGAAACACCATATATTTT.